This entry lists 21 T cell receptor beta chains sequenced from one sample in a study of T cell changes during pregnancy in multiple sclerosis. Sequencing was performed with immunoSEQ multiplex PCR; in TCRdb, only in-frame clones are kept and a portion is missing. Of over 75,000 clones in the sample, around 94% were seen once. This material consisted of peripheral blood, taken in the first trimester of pregnancy. All receptors derive from a female donor with multiple sclerosis, enrolled in a pregnancy study.

The genes are TRBV30 and TRBJ1-1, with D perhaps TRBD1 (5 bases). Germline-derived CDR1 and CDR2 are GTSNPN and SVGIG (reference sequence). Trimming removed 3 bases at V and 10 bases at J, with 12 bases between. This CDR3 has 11 amino acids. DNA for the CDR3: TGTGCCTGGAGCGACAGCATCGGAGCTTTCTTT. The encoded protein is CAWSDSIGAFF. Drawing the rest from reference TRBV30 and TRBJ1-1, the complete variable domain is SQTIHQWPATLVQPVGSPLSLECTVEGTSNPNLYWYRQAAGRGLQLLFYSVGIGQISSEVPQNLSASRPQDRQFILSSKKLLLSDSGFYLCAWSDSIGAFFGQGTRLTVV.

The chain links TRBV28 to TRBJ2-5; 10 nucleotides line up with TRBD1. Looked up from germline, CDR1 is MDHEN and CDR2 is SYDVKM. The CDR3 contains 16 residues. J gave up 1 base and V 2 bases, and 4 bases lay outside the gene matches. As DNA, the CDR3 is TGTGCCAGCAGTTTAGTGACAGGGGGCCTCCAAGAGACCCAGTACTTC. It is translated as CASSLVTGGLQETQYF.

This rearrangement joins TRBV5-1 to TRBJ2-7; 10 bases fit TRBD1. CDR3 size: 16 residues. V gave up 5 bases and J gave up 5 bases; unmatched junction bases: 13. Germline V gives CDR1 SGHRS, CDR2 YFSETQ. This chain's CDR3 is CASRRGVGQGTDEQYF. The CDR3 nucleotides are TGCGCCAGCAGGCGGGGGGTGGGACAGGGGACAGACGAGCAGTACTTC.

The chain uses TRBV13 and TRBJ2-1, with no clear D. The CDR3 runs to 16 residues. Per germline, CDR1 PRHDT and CDR2 FYEKMQ (reference sequence). Between the trimmed V and J ends, which lost 5 bases and 0 bases, there was a span of 14 bases. The CDR3 bases are TGTGCCAGCAGCGTTGAGCGAAAAAGCTCCTACAATGAGCAGTTCTTC. Translated: CASSVERKSSYNEQFF.

The chain carries TRBV28 and TRBJ2-7; 8 bases agree with TRBD2. V shed 6 bases, J shed 5 bases, and the junction held 9 bases outside the gene matches. The CDR3 totals 14 residues. The germline gives CDR1 MDHEN, CDR2 SYDVKM. CDR3: CASSFSGEINEQYF. The CDR3, as DNA: TGTGCCAGCAGCTTTAGCGGGGAGATCAACGAGCAGTACTTC.

The chain carries TRBV4-2 and TRBJ2-3; 7 nucleotides line up with TRBD2. The CDR3 runs to 20 residues. Germline assignment: CDR1 LGHNA and CDR2 YNFKEQ. Trimming at V came to 5 bases and at J to 2 bases, leaving 22 bases not matched to a gene. The CDR3 sequence: CASSTEALVGGRAVTDTQYF. The CDR3 DNA follows: TGTGCCAGCAGCACCGAAGCGTTGGTCGGAGGGAGGGCGGTCACAGATACGCAGTATTTT.

This chain joins TRBV7-9 and TRBJ2-5, with TRBD1 as a possible D gene (6 bases). The CDR3 spans 15 residues. Germline CDR1 SEHNR, CDR2 FQNEAQ (reference sequence). Trimming pared 2 bases from V and 4 bases from J, leaving 14 bases between. The CDR3 coding sequence is TGTGCCAGCAGCTTATTTCAGGGGTCGGGAGAGACCCAGTACTTC. Translating it yields CASSLFQGSGETQYF.

The chain is built from TRBV7-9 and TRBJ1-1, with TRBD1 matching over 10 bases. The germline V gene encodes CDR1 SEHNR and CDR2 FQNEAQ (reference sequence). The CDR3 length is 16 residues. V shed 5 bases, J shed 3 bases, and the junction held 9 bases outside the gene matches. CDR3: CASSLLTGGVDTEAFF. CDR3 nucleotide sequence: TGTGCCAGCAGCCTCCTGACAGGGGGCGTGGACACTGAAGCTTTCTTT.

The chain carries TRBV28 and TRBJ1-1; tentative D call: TRBD1 (5 bases). The CDR3 consists of 14 residues. V was cut by 6 bases and J by 13 bases, with 24 bases left in between. Germline V gene sequence: CDR1 MDHEN, CDR2 SYDVKM. The CDR3 spells CASRPQDTRRRLFF. The CDR3 DNA reads TGTGCCAGCAGGCCTCAGGACACCCGGCGAAGGCTTTTCTTT.

The chain joins TRBV27 to TRBJ2-7; TRBD2 aligns across 11 bases. The CDR3 has 15 amino acids. CDR1 MNHEY and CDR2 SMNVEV come from the germline V gene (reference sequence). V was pared by 5 bases and J by 4 bases, with 7 bases of the junction left unmatched. CDR3 sequence reads: CASSLRGTSGYEQYF. In nucleotides, the CDR3 is TGTGCCAGCAGTCTTCGCGGGACTAGCGGTTACGAGCAGTACTTC.

The chain carries TRBV7-8 and TRBJ2-5; 13 bases line up with TRBD2. The CDR3 totals 16 residues. The V gene end was trimmed by 3 bases and the J gene end by 4 bases; junction bases not matched to a gene: 5. Germline V lookup: CDR1 SGHVS, CDR2 FQNEAQ. The CDR3 region has the DNA TGTGCCAGCAGCTTCGGACTAGCGGGAGTACGAGAGACCCAGTACTTC. Translating it yields CASSFGLAGVRETQYF. The variable domain in full, completed from reference TRBV7-8 and TRBJ2-5, reads GAGVSQSPRYKVAKRGQDVALRCDPISGHVSLFWYQQALGQGPEFLTYFQNEAQLDKSGLPSDRFFAERPEGSVSTLKIQRTQQEDSAVYLCASSFGLAGVRETQYFGPGTRLLVL.

The chain joins TRBV10-3 to TRBJ1-5; 7 positions agree with TRBD1. The CDR3 runs to 15 residues. The ends lost 4 bases at V and 2 bases at J; junction bases unmatched: 5. Germline V CDR1 and CDR2: ENHRY, SYGVKD. Written as DNA, the CDR3 is TGTGCCATCAGTGGACAGGGTTTGGGCAATCAGCCCCAGCATTTT. Encoded protein: CAISGQGLGNQPQHF.

The V and J genes are TRBV5-6 and TRBJ2-7; TRBD2 agrees at 11 bases. Trimming removed 2 bases from V and 7 bases from J; junction bases left unmatched: 8. Germline V gene lookup returns CDR1 SGHDT and CDR2 YYEEEE. CDR3 size: 15 residues. Here the CDR3 reads CASSFRTSGPLEQYF. DNA for the CDR3: TGTGCCAGCAGCTTTAGGACTAGCGGGCCACTGGAGCAGTACTTC.

This rearrangement joins TRBV5-1 to TRBJ2-1, with D possibly being TRBD2 (6 bases). The CDR3 totals 13 residues. Germline-derived CDR1 and CDR2 are SGHRS and YFSETQ. With 1 base removed from V and 7 bases from J, the gap between germline ends came to 9 bases. The CDR3 region has the DNA TGCGCCAGCAGCTTGCTGGGGGGAAATGAGCAGTTCTTC. Its translation is CASSLLGGNEQFF.

The chain is built from TRBV5-4 and TRBJ2-7; 7 nucleotides line up with TRBD1. The CDR3 contains 14 residues. V trimming: 2 bases; J trimming: 7 bases; junction bases outside the gene matches: 9. Germline CDR1 reads SGHNT; CDR2 reads YYREEE (reference sequence). The CDR3 loop is CASSFPTTGQEQYF. As DNA, the CDR3 is TGTGCCAGCAGCTTTCCCACGACAGGGCAAGAGCAGTACTTC. Full variable domain (outside the CDR3, taken from reference TRBV5-4 and TRBJ2-7): ETGVTQSPTHLIKTRGQQVTLRCSSQSGHNTVSWYQQALGQGPQFIFQYYREEENGRGNFPPRFSGLQFPNYSSELNVNALELDDSALYLCASSFPTTGQEQYFGPGTRLTVT.

This clone was counted once. V is TRBV6-5 and J is TRBJ1-1; 7 bases are shared with TRBD1. The CDR3 loop spans 14 amino acids. Germline V gene data show CDR1 as MNHEY and CDR2 as SVGAGI. J was trimmed by 3 bases and V by 6 bases; bases with no gene match: 7. CDR3 loop: CASRPPGTDTEAFF. CDR3 coding DNA: TGTGCCAGCAGGCCCCCCGGGACAGACACTGAAGCTTTCTTT.

This chain joins TRBV19 and TRBJ2-1; maybe TRBD2 (5 bases). The CDR3 covers 12 residues. The germline V and J ends were trimmed by 6 bases and 7 bases, with 10 bases remaining between them. Germline V lookup: CDR1 LNHDA, CDR2 SQIVND (reference sequence). The CDR3 protein is CASRGALNEQFF. In DNA form, the CDR3 reads TGTGCCAGTAGGGGAGCTTTAAATGAGCAGTTCTTC.

V and J are TRBV7-9 and TRBJ2-6; D possibly corresponds to TRBD2 (5 bases). Per germline, CDR1 SEHNR and CDR2 FQNEAQ (reference sequence). CDR3 size: 16 residues. Trimming shortened V by 4 bases and J by 0 bases, and 10 bases separated the two germline ends. CDR3 in DNA: TGTGCCAGCAGCTCACGGGGTTTCTCTGGGGCCAACGTCCTGACTTTC. It encodes CASSSRGFSGANVLTF.

This clone has a handful of counts. The rearrangement uses TRBV28 and TRBJ1-5; the match to TRBD1 covers 10 bases. V was pared by 7 bases and J by 6 bases, with 9 bases of the junction left unmatched. Germline CDR1 is MDHEN and CDR2 is SYDVKM. The CDR3 loop spans 15 amino acids. CDR3 sequence reads: CASKRQGARSQPQHF. The CDR3 nucleotides read TGTGCCAGCAAACGACAGGGGGCTAGGAGTCAGCCCCAGCATTTT. Based on the CDR3 plus reference TRBV28 and TRBJ1-5, the full variable domain is DVKVTQSSRYLVKRTGEKVFLECVQDMDHENMFWYRQDPGLGLRLIYFSYDVKMKEKGDIPEGYSVSREKKERFSLILESASTNQTSMYLCASKRQGARSQPQHFGDGTRLSIL.

The V gene is TRBV6-5, the J gene TRBJ2-3; tentatively, D is TRBD1 (5 bases). This CDR3 is 15 amino acids long. Trimming removed 5 bases at V and 1 base at J, with 13 bases between. Looked up from germline, CDR1 is MNHEY and CDR2 is SVGAGI. CDR3 sequence: CASSLRLGGTDTQYF. In nucleotides, the CDR3 is TGTGCCAGCAGTCTACGATTAGGGGGCACAGATACGCAGTATTTT.

The chain employs TRBV30 and TRBJ2-5, with TRBD2 matching over 7 bases. Germline assignment: CDR1 GTSNPN and CDR2 SVGIG (reference sequence). This CDR3 has 14 amino acids. The junction had 3 bases not matched to a gene; V was cut back by 0 bases and J by 2 bases. The CDR3 loop reads CAWSVLAAQETQYF. CDR3 sequence (DNA): TGTGCCTGGAGTGTCCTAGCGGCTCAAGAGACCCAGTACTTC.